Given below is one TCR beta chain in context. Its antigen remains unknown. The sample comes from a study of shared clonotypes between healthy human individuals. Profiled with immunoSEQ multiplex PCR; TCRdb holds only in-frame clones, not every one. This sample yields around 2,000,000 clones, of which about 95% are seen a single time; more than 0.9% belongs to the top ten. Notes on the study in general: Represented diversity (both genetic and exposure-history) was limited by the small number of donors. Estimated clonotype richness was generally higher in naive than memory subsets.

Selected positively for CCR7 and CD45RO-negative, naive CD8 cells excluded terminally differentiated effector memory CD45RA+ cells. With 8 bases clipped from V and 5 bases from J, the junction kept 7 bases outside the gene matches. Germline-derived CDR1 and CDR2 are MNHEY and SMNVEV (reference sequence). CDR3 size: 14 residues. The receptor was derived from a man younger than 30 in good health. This chain connects TRBV27 to TRBJ2-2; TRBD1 aligns across 8 bases. The sequenced material came from naive CD8+ T cells sorted from blood. This CDR3 reads CASAGTGGTGELFF. The CDR3 DNA follows: TGTGCCAGCGCAGGGACAGGTGGAACCGGGGAGCTGTTTTTT.